A single sample is the source of the 16 T cell receptor beta chains below, sequenced in a study of early T cells in non-severe SARS-CoV-2 infection. Each CDR3 protein is one row after TCRdb ran MiXCR on the 5' RACE reads. Of fewer than 100,000 distinct CDR3 sequences in the sample, approximately 13% were seen once. The sequenced material came from whole blood. These receptors originate from an adult who was a healthcare worker with PCR-confirmed SARS-CoV-2 infection or an uninfected control (not recorded which).

This clonotype was detected many times. The chain combines TRBV9 with TRBJ2-2; the D gene is possibly TRBD1 (5 bases). Germline V CDR1 and CDR2: SGDLS, YYNGEE. This CDR3 contains 15 residues. The V gene lost 0 bases and the J gene lost 5 bases, with 11 bases spanning the gap. In DNA, the CDR3 is TGTGCCAGCAGCGTAGTCCCAGGGTCAACCGGGGAGCTGTTTTTT. Its translation is CASSVVPGSTGELFF.

This clonotype was observed many times. The chain recombines TRBV7-9 with TRBJ1-4; possible D gene TRBD1, 5 bases. Trimming took off 4 bases at V and 6 bases at J, with 15 bases between the two ends. The germline CDR1 and CDR2 sequences are SEHNR and FQNEAQ (reference sequence). The CDR3 runs 15 residues. Here the CDR3 reads CASSSGTLKDEKLFF. The CDR3 DNA sequence: TGTGCCAGCAGCTCAGGGACCCTGAAAGATGAAAAACTGTTTTTT.

In nucleotides, the CDR3 is TGTGCCAGTAATCAGGGGGATCAGCCCCAGCATTTT. The encoded protein is CASNQGDQPQHF. This sequence joins TRBV28 and TRBJ1-5; 7 nucleotides match TRBD1. This CDR3 comprises 12 residues. Germline values: CDR1 MDHEN, CDR2 SYDVKM. The junction had 4 bases not matched to a gene; V was cut back by 9 bases and J by 5 bases.

The chain carries TRBV19 and TRBJ2-7; the match to TRBD1 covers 8 bases. CDR1 LNHDA and CDR2 SQIVND come from the germline V gene (reference sequence). The junction had 13 bases not matched to a gene; V was cut back by 3 bases and J by 9 bases. The CDR3 loop spans 15 amino acids. The CDR3 loop reads CASSIRGQGPSGQYF. The CDR3 DNA follows: TGTGCCAGTAGTATCCGCGGACAGGGCCCTTCGGGGCAGTACTTC. Supplemented by reference TRBV19 and TRBJ2-7, the full variable domain reads DGGITQSPKYLFRKEGQNVTLSCEQNLNHDAMYWYRQDPGQGLRLIYYSQIVNDFQKGDIAEGYSVSREKKESFPLTVTSAQKNPTAFYLCASSIRGQGPSGQYFGPGTRLTVT.

In this sample, this clonotype turned up many times. CDR3 sequence (DNA): TGTGCCAGCTCACCACCGACAGGATCTACTGGAAACACCATATATTTT. Translation gives CASSPPTGSTGNTIYF. The chain carries TRBV18 and TRBJ1-3; weak D call: TRBD1 (6 bases). Looked up from germline, CDR1 is KGHSH and CDR2 is LQKENI. The CDR3 totals 16 residues. The ends were cut back, 0 bases at V and 2 bases at J, with 11 bases in the middle.

This clonotype was counted between two and nine times. V and J are TRBV29-1 and TRBJ1-3; tentatively, D is TRBD1 (5 bases). Germline loops: CDR1 SQVTM, CDR2 ANQGSEA. CDR3 length: 13 residues. Trimming removed 3 bases at V and 7 bases at J, with 13 bases between. CDR3 loop: CSVEQGYANTIYF. The CDR3 DNA follows: TGCAGCGTTGAGCAGGGATATGCTAACACCATATATTTT.

The CDR3 DNA reads as TGTGCCAGCAGTGAATTACGCCAGGGGTTGGACAATCAGCCCCAGCATTTT. It is translated as CASSELRQGLDNQPQHF. The V and J genes are TRBV25-1 and TRBJ1-5; D might be TRBD1 (6 bases). V lost 1 base, J lost 3 bases, and 16 bases lay in between. The length of the CDR3 is 17 residues. Looked up from germline, CDR1 is MGHDK and CDR2 is SYGVNS.

This clonotype has a count of ten or more. The rearrangement joins TRBV4-1 to TRBJ2-3, with 8 bases matching TRBD1. V lost 2 bases, J lost 9 bases, and 4 bases stayed unmatched. Germline-derived CDR1 and CDR2 are MGHRA and YSYEKL. This CDR3 is 13 amino acids long. The CDR3 DNA follows: TGCGCCAGCAGCCAAATGAACAGGGGGACGCAGTATTTT. Translation gives CASSQMNRGTQYF.

This clonotype occurred many times. The J gene is TRBJ2-5, the V gene TRBV9; a weak D match, TRBD1 (5 bases). The CDR3 has 15 amino acids. Germline V gene lookup returns CDR1 SGDLS and CDR2 YYNGEE. V was pared by 0 bases and J by 3 bases, with 12 bases between. DNA of the CDR3: TGTGCCAGCAGCGTAGACGGCAGGGCCGAAGAGACCCAGTACTTC. The encoded protein is CASSVDGRAEETQYF. The full variable domain, completed using reference TRBV9 and TRBJ2-5, is DSGVTQTPKHLITATGQRVTLRCSPRSGDLSVYWYQQSLDQGLQFLIQYYNGEERAKGNILERFSAQQFPDLHSELNLSSLELGDSALYFCASSVDGRAEETQYFGPGTRLLVL.

This clonotype has a handful of counts. The V and J genes are TRBV15 and TRBJ2-7; TRBD1 matches 7 bases. Unmatched junction bases numbered 8, after V lost 0 bases and J lost 6 bases. Germline V CDR1 and CDR2: LNHNV, YYDKDF (reference sequence). The CDR3 is made up of 15 amino acids. CDR3 nucleotides: TGTGCCACCAGCAGAGATAGGGGGCCAGGGGCCGAGCAGTACTTC. It is translated as CATSRDRGPGAEQYF. Using reference TRBV15 and TRBJ2-7 for the parts outside the CDR3, the full variable domain is DAMVIQNPRYQVTQFGKPVTLSCSQTLNHNVMYWYQQKSSQAPKLLFHYYDKDFNNEADTPDNFQSRRPNTSFCFLDIRSPGLGDTAMYLCATSRDRGPGAEQYFGPGTRLTVT.

A note on this clonotype: A much larger clone lies one base from this, so it may be a read error. J is TRBJ2-5 and V is TRBV11-2; D is possibly TRBD1 (6 bases). The V end lost 4 bases, the J end lost 5 bases, and 17 bases lay between the germline ends. The CDR3 is made up of 15 amino acids. CDR1 and CDR2 (germline): SGHAT, FQNNGV. CDR3 DNA sequence: TGTGCCAGCAGCTCCACGGGACAACGCTCGGAGACCCAGTACTTC. Its protein is CASSSTGQRSETQYF.

The sample holds many counts of this clonotype. V gene TRBV7-2 combines with J gene TRBJ2-2, with 9 bases lining up with TRBD2. This CDR3 region has 17 residues. CDR1 and CDR2 from the germline V gene are SGHTA and FQGNSA. The ends lost 1 base at V and 4 bases at J; junction bases unmatched: 7. The CDR3 reads CASSLVGLAGTTGELFF. The CDR3 DNA sequence: TGTGCCAGCAGCTTAGTAGGGCTAGCGGGGACCACCGGGGAGCTGTTTTTT.

The V and J genes are TRBV5-1 and TRBJ2-3; perhaps D is TRBD1 or TRBD2 (5 bases each). This CDR3 is built from 14 residues. Germline V lookup: CDR1 SGHRS, CDR2 YFSETQ. Trimming took 5 bases from V and 6 from J, leaving 16 bases between them. The DNA for the CDR3 is TGCGCCAGCAGGAGGGGTCCGAGCTCGGATACGCAGTATTTT. It encodes CASRRGPSSDTQYF.

This clonotype was recorded at least ten times. The genes are TRBV6-5 and TRBJ1-5, with D perhaps TRBD1 (6 bases). Per germline, CDR1 MNHEY and CDR2 SVGAGI. The V and J ends lost 6 bases and 4 bases respectively, with 10 bases between them. This CDR3 has 13 residues. The CDR3 DNA reads as TGTGCCAGCAGCCGGGACACTAATCAGCCCCAGCATTTT. Protein sequence: CASSRDTNQPQHF.

This clonotype was seen many times. The genes are TRBV20-1 and TRBJ2-7; the match to TRBD2 covers 13 bases. Germline trimming cut 4 bases from V and 4 bases from J; bases unmatched to any gene: 7. The germline V gene has CDR1 DFQATT and CDR2 SNEGSKA (reference sequence). This CDR3 spans 15 amino acids. In nucleotides, the CDR3 is TGCAGTGCTATGGGCACTAGCGGGGGGGAATACGAGCAGTACTTC. As protein: CSAMGTSGGEYEQYF.

This clonotype appeared a few times. The chain carries TRBV4-3 and TRBJ2-2, with D unresolved. The V gene's germline CDR1 is LGHNA and CDR2 YSLEER. Trimming cost V 4 bases and J 5 bases, with 14 bases left between them. This CDR3 region has 15 residues. CDR3: CASSLDLMGTGELFF. Written as DNA, the CDR3 is TGCGCCAGCAGCCTGGACCTTATGGGGACCGGGGAGCTGTTTTTT.